This T cell receptor (beta chain) was recorded in a study of blood T cell repertoires in COVID-19. Study-level background: The United States, Italy and Spain were the sources of the acute and convalescent COVID-19 samples. PBMCs, B-cell-depleted T cells, or T cells were the source of the cDNA or gDNA that made up the material.

The CDR3 has 16 amino acids. Germline-derived CDR1 and CDR2 are ENHRY and SYGVKD. The trim removed 0 bases at V and 7 bases at J, leaving 8 bases unmatched. Authors' analysis steps: Counts of nucleated cells, estimated from reference gene primer amplification, were obtained. Method: immunoSEQ multiplex PCR; TCRdb's copy keeps in-frame clones and lacks some. The V and J calls and clone size were taken over from that table, and D and trimming were inferred from the DNA. The top ten hold around 2.9% of the sample, which has 52,000 or so clones, just over 85% seen once. The chain couples TRBV10-3 to TRBJ1-4; TRBD1 matches at 7 bases. The receptor's source is an elderly man with acute or convalescent COVID-19. Material for sequencing was peripheral blood. CDR3 loop: CAISESLTGRGEKLFF. In DNA form, the CDR3 reads TGTGCCATCAGTGAGTCTTTGACAGGGCGAGGTGAAAAACTGTTTTTT.